The T cell receptor beta chain under discussion was sequenced for a study of shared clonotypes between healthy human individuals. Study outcomes and limitations: Tissues were not sampled, only blood, and their repertoires likely differ. Between four donors, naive CD4 clonotypes were shared at a level of approximately 5%.

Every donor, a Caucasian adult, lived in Nashville, Tennessee. The authors divided CD4+ cells into CD45RA+ naive and CD45RA-negative memory subsets. With regard to this clone: Its specificity is not known.

The CDR3 runs 14 residues. The V end was cut by 8 bases, the J end by 0 bases, with 14 bases between. Germline CDR1 WNHNN, CDR2 SYGVQD (reference sequence). The method was immunoSEQ multiplex PCR; TCRdb's version includes in-frame clones alone and lacks a portion of them. The sample lists more than 1,200,000 clones, approximately 98.5% occurring once. The chain couples TRBV10-1 to TRBJ2-7, with unresolved D. The clonotype originates from a young man in good health. Sequenced: naive CD4+ T cells sorted from blood. Subset specified: CD45RA+ positively selected. DNA for the CDR3: TGCGCCAGCGGCGAAGGCGGCAGCTCCTACGAGCAGTACTTC. Protein: CASGEGGSSYEQYF.